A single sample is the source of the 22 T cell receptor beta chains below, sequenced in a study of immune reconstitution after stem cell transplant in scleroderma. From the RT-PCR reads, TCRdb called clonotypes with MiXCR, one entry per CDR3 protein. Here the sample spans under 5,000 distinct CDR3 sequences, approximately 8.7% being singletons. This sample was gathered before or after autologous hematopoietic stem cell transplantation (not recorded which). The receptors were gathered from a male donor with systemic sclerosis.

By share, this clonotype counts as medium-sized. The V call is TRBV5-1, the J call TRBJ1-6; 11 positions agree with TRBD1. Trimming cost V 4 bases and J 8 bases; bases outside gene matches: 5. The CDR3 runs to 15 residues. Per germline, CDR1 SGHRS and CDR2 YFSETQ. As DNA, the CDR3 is TGCGCCAGCAGCCTGAGGACAGGGGGCGATTCACCCCTCCACTTT. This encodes CASSLRTGGDSPLHF.

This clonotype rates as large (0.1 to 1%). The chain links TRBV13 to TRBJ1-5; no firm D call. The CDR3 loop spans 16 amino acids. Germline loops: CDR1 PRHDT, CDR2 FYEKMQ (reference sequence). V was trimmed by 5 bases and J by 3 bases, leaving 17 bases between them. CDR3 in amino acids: CASSPFGPITNQPQHF. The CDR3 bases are TGTGCCAGCAGCCCTTTTGGACCTATCACCAATCAGCCCCAGCATTTT. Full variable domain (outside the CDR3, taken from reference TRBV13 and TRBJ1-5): AAGVIQSPRHLIKEKRETATLKCYPIPRHDTVYWYQQGPGQDPQFLISFYEKMQSDKGSIPDRFSAQQFSDYHSELNMSSLELGDSALYFCASSPFGPITNQPQHFGDGTRLSIL.

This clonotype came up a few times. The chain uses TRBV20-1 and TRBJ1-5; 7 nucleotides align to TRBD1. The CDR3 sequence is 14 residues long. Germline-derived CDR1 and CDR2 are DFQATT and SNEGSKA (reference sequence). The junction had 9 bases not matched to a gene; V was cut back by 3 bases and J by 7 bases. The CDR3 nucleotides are TGCAGTGCTAGGCGTGACAGGGAGAGGCAGCCCCAGCATTTT. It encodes CSARRDRERQPQHF.

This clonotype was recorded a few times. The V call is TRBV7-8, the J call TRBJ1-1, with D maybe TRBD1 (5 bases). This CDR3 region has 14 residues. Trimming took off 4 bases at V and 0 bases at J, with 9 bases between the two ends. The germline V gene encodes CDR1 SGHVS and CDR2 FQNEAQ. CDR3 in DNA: TGTGCCAGCAGCTCGACAGAGATGAACACTGAAGCTTTCTTT. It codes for CASSSTEMNTEAFF.

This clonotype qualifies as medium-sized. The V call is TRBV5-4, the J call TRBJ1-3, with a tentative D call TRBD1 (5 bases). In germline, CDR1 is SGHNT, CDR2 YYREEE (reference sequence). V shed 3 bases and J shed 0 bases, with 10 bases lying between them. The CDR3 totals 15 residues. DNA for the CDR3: TGTGCCAGCAGCTCAGGGACGGTCTCTGGAAACACCATATATTTT. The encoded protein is CASSSGTVSGNTIYF.

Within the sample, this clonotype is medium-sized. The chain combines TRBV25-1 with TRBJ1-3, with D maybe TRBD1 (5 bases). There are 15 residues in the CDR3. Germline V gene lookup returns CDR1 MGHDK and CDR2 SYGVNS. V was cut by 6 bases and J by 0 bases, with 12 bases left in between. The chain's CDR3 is CASSRGADSGNTIYF. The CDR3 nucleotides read TGTGCCAGCAGCAGAGGGGCCGACTCTGGAAACACCATATATTTT.

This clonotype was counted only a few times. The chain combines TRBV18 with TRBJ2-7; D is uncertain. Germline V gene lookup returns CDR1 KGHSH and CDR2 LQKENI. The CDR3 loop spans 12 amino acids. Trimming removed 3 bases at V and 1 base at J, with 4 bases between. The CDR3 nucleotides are TGTGCCAGCTCACCGGAATCCTACGAGCAGTACTTC. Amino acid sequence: CASSPESYEQYF.

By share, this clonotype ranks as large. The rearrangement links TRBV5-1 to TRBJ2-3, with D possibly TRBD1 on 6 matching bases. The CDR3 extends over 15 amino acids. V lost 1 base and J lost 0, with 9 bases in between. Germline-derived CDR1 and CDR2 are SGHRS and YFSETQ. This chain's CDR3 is CASSLLQGSTDTQYF. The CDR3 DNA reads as TGCGCCAGCAGCTTGTTACAGGGTAGCACAGATACGCAGTATTTT.

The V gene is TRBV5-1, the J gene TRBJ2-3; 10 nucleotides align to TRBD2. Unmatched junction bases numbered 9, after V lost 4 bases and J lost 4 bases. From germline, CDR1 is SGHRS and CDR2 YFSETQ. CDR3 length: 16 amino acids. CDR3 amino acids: CASSPAGTSDADTQYF. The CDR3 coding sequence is TGCGCCAGCAGCCCGGCCGGGACTAGCGATGCAGATACGCAGTATTTT.

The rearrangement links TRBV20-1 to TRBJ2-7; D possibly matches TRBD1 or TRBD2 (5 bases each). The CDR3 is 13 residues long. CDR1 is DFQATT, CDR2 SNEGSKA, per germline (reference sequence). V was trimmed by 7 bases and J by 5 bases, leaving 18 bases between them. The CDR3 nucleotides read TGCAGTGGGGGCCGGGCTAGCTCTGACGAGCAGTACTTC. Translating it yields CSGGRASSDEQYF.

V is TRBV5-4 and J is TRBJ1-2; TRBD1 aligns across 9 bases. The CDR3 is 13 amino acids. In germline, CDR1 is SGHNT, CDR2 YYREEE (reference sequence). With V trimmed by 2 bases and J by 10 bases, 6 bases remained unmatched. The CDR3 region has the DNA TGTGCCAGCAGCTTCCGGGACAGGGAAGTCTACACCTTC. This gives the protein CASSFRDREVYTF.

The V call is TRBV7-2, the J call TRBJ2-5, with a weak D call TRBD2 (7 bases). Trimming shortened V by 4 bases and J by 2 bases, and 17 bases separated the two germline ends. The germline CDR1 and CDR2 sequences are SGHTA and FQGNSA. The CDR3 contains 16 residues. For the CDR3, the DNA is TGTGCCAGCAGCTCCGAAAGGGGGGAGGGACAAGAGACCCAGTACTTC. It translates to CASSSERGEGQETQYF.

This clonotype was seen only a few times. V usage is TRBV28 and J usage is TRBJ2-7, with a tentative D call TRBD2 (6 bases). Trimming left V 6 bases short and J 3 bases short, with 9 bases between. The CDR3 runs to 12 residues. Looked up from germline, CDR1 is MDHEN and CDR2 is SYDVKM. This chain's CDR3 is CASSYGGYEQYF. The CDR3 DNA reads TGTGCCAGCAGCTACGGGGGCTACGAGCAGTACTTC.

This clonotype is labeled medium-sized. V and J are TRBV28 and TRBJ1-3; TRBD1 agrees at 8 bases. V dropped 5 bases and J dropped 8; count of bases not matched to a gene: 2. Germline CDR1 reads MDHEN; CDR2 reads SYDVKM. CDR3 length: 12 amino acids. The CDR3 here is CASSGQGYTIYF. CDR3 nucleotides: TGTGCCAGCAGTGGACAGGGATACACCATATATTTT.

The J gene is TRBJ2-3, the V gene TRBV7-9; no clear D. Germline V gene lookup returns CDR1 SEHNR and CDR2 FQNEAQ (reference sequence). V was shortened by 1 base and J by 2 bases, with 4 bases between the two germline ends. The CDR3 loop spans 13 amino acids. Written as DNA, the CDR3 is TGTGCCAGCAGCTTAGGGGCCACAGATACGCAGTATTTT. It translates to CASSLGATDTQYF.

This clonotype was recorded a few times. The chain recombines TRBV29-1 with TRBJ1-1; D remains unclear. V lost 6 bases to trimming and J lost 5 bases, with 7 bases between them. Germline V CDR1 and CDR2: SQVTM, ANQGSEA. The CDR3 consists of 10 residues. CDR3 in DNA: TGCAGCGTCCCAGGAACTGAAGCTTTCTTT. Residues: CSVPGTEAFF.

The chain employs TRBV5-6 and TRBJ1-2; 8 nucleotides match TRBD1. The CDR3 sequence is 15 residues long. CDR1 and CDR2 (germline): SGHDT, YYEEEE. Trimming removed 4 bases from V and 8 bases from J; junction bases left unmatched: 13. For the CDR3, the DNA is TGTGCCAGCAGCCCCTTGCGGCAGGGGGCGCAGGGCTACACCTTC. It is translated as CASSPLRQGAQGYTF.

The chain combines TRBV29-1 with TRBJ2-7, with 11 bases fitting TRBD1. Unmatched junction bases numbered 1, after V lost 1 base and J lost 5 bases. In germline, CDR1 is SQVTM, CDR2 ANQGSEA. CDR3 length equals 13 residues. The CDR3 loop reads CSVEGTGGHEQYF. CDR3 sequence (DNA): TGCAGCGTTGAAGGGACAGGGGGCCACGAGCAGTACTTC.

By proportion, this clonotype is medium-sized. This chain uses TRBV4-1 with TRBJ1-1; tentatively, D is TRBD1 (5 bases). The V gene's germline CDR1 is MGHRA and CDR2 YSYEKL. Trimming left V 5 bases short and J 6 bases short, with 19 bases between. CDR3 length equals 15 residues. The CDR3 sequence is CASSAIQDGYSEAFF. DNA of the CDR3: TGCGCCAGCAGCGCCATACAGGATGGGTACTCTGAAGCTTTCTTT.

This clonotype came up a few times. The CDR3 DNA reads as TGTGCCAGCAGTCCTCCGAGGTTGTCCTACGAGCAGTACTTC. This translates into CASSPPRLSYEQYF. The J gene is TRBJ2-7, the V gene TRBV28; no clear D. Trimming removed 5 bases from V and 1 base from J, with 12 bases in between. The CDR3 covers 14 residues. Germline values: CDR1 MDHEN, CDR2 SYDVKM.

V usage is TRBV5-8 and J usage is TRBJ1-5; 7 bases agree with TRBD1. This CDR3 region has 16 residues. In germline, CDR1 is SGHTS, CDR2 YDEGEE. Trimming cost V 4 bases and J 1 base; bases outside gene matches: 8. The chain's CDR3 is CASSLRQGVSNQPQHF. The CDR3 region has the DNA TGTGCCAGCAGCCTACGACAGGGTGTAAGCAATCAGCCCCAGCATTTT. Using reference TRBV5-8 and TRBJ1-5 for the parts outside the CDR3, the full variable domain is EAGVTQSPTHLIKTRGQQATLRCSPISGHTSVYWYQQALGLGLQFLLWYDEGEERNRGNFPPRFSGRQFPNYSSELNVNALELEDSALYLCASSLRQGVSNQPQHFGDGTRLSIL.

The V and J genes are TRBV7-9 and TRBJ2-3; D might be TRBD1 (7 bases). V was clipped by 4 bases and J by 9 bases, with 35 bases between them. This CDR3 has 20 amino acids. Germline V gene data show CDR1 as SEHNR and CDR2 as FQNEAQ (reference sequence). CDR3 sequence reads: CASSSLGGSGLGGSMDTQYF. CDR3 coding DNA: TGTGCCAGCAGCTCCCTCGGGGGTAGCGGCTTAGGGGGCTCAATGGACACGCAGTATTTT. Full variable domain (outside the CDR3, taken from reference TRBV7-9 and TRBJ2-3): DTGVSQNPRHKITKRGQNVTFRCDPISEHNRLYWYRQTLGQGPEFLTYFQNEAQLEKSRLLSDRFSAERPKGSFSTLEIQRTEQGDSAMYLCASSSLGGSGLGGSMDTQYFGPGTRLTVL.